This TCR beta chain was captured by sequencing in a study of blood T cell repertoires in COVID-19. Study summary: From the United States, Italy and Spain came samples of acute and convalescent COVID-19. In each case, the material was cDNA or gDNA derived from T cells, B-cell-depleted T cells, or PBMCs.

CDR3 length equals 12 residues. Germline-derived CDR1 and CDR2 are KGHDR and SFDVKD. The germline V and J ends were trimmed by 2 bases and 11 bases, with 8 bases remaining between them. How the authors handled the data: Reference gene primer amplification in the assay estimated nucleated cell counts. The repertoire was sequenced with immunoSEQ multiplex PCR; TCRdb's copy has only in-frame clones and lacks some. That table supplies the V and J calls and clone size; D and trimming were determined from the DNA. Here the sample spans about 230,000 clones, more than 70% being singletons. Sequenced material: peripheral blood. The clonotype originates from a man aged 35 to 55 with active or convalescent COVID-19. The gene calls are TRBV24-1 and TRBJ1-4; tentative D call: TRBD1 (5 bases). The CDR3 reads CATSDSGEKLFF. CDR3 nucleotides: TGTGCCACCAGTGATTCGGGGGAGAAACTGTTTTTT.